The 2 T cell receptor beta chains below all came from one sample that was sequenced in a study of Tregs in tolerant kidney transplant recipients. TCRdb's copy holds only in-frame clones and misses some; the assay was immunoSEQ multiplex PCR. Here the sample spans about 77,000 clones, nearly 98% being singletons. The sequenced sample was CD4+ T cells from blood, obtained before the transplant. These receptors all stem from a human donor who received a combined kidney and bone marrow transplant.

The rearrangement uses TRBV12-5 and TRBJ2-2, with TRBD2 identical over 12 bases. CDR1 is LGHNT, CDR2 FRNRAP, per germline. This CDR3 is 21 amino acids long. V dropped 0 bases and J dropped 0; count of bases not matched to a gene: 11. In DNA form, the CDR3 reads TGTGCTAGTGGTTTGGTACTTCGGACTAGCGGGGTAATTTCGAACACCGGGGAGCTGTTTTTT. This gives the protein CASGLVLRTSGVISNTGELFF.

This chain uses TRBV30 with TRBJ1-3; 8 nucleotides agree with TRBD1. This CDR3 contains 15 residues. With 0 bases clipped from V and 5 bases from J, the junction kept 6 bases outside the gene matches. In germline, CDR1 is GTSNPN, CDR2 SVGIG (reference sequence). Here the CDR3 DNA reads TGTGCCTGGAGTGTATCCAGGGGGCTTAGAAACACCATATATTTT. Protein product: CAWSVSRGLRNTIYF.